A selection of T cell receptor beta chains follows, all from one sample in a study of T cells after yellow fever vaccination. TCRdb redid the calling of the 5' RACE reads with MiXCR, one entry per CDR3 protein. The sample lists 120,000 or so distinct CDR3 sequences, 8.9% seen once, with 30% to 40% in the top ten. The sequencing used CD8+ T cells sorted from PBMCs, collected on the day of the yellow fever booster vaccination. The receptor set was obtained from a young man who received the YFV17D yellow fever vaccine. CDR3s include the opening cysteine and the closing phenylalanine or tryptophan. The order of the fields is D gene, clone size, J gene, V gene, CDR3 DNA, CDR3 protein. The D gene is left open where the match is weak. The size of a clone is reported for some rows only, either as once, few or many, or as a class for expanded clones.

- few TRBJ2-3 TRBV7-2 TGTGCCAGCAGCTTAGGGAGGGGGGGCGTCACAGATACGCAGTATTTT CASSLGRGGVTDTQYF
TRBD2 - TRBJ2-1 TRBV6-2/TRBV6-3 TGTGCCAGCAGTTACAGGTTAGCGGGGTCCCATGAGCAGTTCTTC CASSYRLAGSHEQFF
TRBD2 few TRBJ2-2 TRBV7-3 TGTGCCAGCAGTATGGGACTACCCGCGACCGGGGAGCTGTTTTTT CASSMGLPATGELFF
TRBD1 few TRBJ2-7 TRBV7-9 TGTGCCAGCACGACAAGAGACAGGGGCCCTACCTACGAGCAGTACTTC CASTTRDRGPTYEQYF
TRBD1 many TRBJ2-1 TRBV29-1 TGCAGCGCAACGGGACAGGGTTACAATGAGCAGTTCTTC CSATGQGYNEQFF
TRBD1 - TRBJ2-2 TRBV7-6 TGTGCCAGCAGCTTAGGACAGGGGATCGGGGAGCTGTTTTTT CASSLGQGIGELFF
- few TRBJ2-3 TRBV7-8 TGTGCCAGCAGCTTAGGGAAGGGAGGCGATACGCAGTATTTT CASSLGKGGDTQYF
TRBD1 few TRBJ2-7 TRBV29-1 TGCAGCGTATCCGGGACAGAGATCTACGAGCAGTACTTC CSVSGTEIYEQYF
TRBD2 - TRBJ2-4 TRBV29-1 TGCAGCGTTGAACTAGCGGGCGGGGGAAACATTCAGTACTTC CSVELAGGGNIQYF
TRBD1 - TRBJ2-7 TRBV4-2 TGTGCCAGCAGCCATCGGACAGGGTCCTACGAGCAGTACTTC CASSHRTGSYEQYF
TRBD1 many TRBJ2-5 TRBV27 TGTGCCAGCAGTCGACAGGGGTCCCGGGAGACCCAGTACTTC CASSRQGSRETQYF
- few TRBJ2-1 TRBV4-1 TGCGCCAGCAGCCAACTGACCCGGGACCCACCCAATGAGCAGTTCTTC CASSQLTRDPPNEQFF
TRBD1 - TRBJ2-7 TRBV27 TGTGCCAGCAGTTTATCAGGGGGCACTATCTCCTACGAGCAGTACTTC CASSLSGGTISYEQYF
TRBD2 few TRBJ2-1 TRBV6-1 TGTGCCAGCAGTGAAGAGATTAGCGGGGGGGCCTTCAAGTTCTTC CASSEEISGGAFKFF
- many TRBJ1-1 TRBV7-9 TGTGCCAGCACCCGGGACGGGACCTTCACTGAAGCTTTCTTT CASTRDGTFTEAFF
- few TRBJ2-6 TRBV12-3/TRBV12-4 TGTGCCAGCAGTTTAATGGACGATGCGGCCAACGTCCTGACTTTC CASSLMDDAANVLTF
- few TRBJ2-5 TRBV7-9 TGTGCCAGCAGCTTAGACAGGCGGGAGACCCAGTACTTC CASSLDRRETQYF
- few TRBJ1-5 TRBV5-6 TGTGCCAGCAGCATCCTACTTCAAGGCAATCAGCCCCAGCATTTT CASSILLQGNQPQHF
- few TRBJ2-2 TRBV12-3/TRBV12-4 TGTGCCAGCAGTTTAGGCAGGTACACCGGGGAGCTGTTTTTT CASSLGRYTGELFF
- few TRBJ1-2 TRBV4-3 TGCGCCAGCAGCCAAGATTGGCGGCGCACAGGAAACTATGGCTACACCTTC CASSQDWRRTGNYGYTF
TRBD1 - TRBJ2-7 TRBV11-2 TGTGCCAGCAGCTTAGACCCAGGGGGCTACGAGCAGTACTTC CASSLDPGGYEQYF
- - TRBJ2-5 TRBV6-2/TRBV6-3 TGTGCCAGCAGTTCGACAGCGAGGCGCCAAGAGACCCAGTACTTC CASSSTARRQETQYF
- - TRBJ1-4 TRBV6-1 TGTGCCAGCGCCCTTACGAGCATGAGGGGTGAAAAACTGTTTTTT CASALTSMRGEKLFF
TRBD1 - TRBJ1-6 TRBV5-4 TGTGCCAGCAGCTTCGGGACAGCAAATGGCTCACCCCTCCACTTT CASSFGTANGSPLHF
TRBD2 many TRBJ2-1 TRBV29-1 TGCAGCGTTGAAGATCCTACTAGCGGGGTGGTGGGGAATGAGCAGTTCTTC CSVEDPTSGVVGNEQFF
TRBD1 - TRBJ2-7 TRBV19 TGTGCCAGTAGTACCTCCGGGACAGGCTACGAGCAGTACTTC CASSTSGTGYEQYF
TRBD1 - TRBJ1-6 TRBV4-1 TGCGCCAGCAGCCTCACTTACTCCGGGACAGGGGGTAATTCACCCCTCCACTTT CASSLTYSGTGGNSPLHF
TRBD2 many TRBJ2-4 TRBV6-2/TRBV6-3 TGTGCCAGCCGGGGGGGCATTCAGTACTTC CASRGGIQYF
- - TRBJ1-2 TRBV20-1 TGCAGCGCCCCTGGACAGCCCTCTCACTATGGCTACACCTTC CSAPGQPSHYGYTF
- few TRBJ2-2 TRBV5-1 TGCGCCAGCAGCTCCGGGGGAGACAGGGATAACACCGGGGAGCTGTTTTTT CASSSGGDRDNTGELFF
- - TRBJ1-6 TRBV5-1 TGCGCCAGCTCGCAGGCAGGGAAATCACCCCTCCACTTT CASSQAGKSPLHF
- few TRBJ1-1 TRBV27 TGTGCCAGCAGTTTATCAGGAATTAAAGCTTTCTTT CASSLSGIKAFF
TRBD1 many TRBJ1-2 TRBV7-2 TGTGCCAGCAGCCCAGCCGGGACAGGGAAGAGGTATGGCTACACCTTC CASSPAGTGKRYGYTF
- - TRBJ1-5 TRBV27 TGTGCCAGCAGTTTAGGCCGGTTGGGGGCGATGCATTTT CASSLGRLGAMHF
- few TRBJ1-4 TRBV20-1 TGCAGTGCTCACCGGCCCACTGGGACTAATGAAAAACTGTTTTTT CSAHRPTGTNEKLFF
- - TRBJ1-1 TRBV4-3 TGCGCCAGCAGCCAAGATTGGGGGACCCCGGGCACTGAAGCTTTCTTT CASSQDWGTPGTEAFF
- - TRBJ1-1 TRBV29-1 TGCAGCGTTGAAGATGGGGACACTGAAGCTTTCTTT CSVEDGDTEAFF
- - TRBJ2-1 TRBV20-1 TGCAGTGCTAGAATACCCTCCTACAATGAGCAGTTCTTC CSARIPSYNEQFF
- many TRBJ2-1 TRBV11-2 TGTGCCAGCAGCTTAGATCCGGACGTACGATACAATGAGCAGTTCTTC CASSLDPDVRYNEQFF
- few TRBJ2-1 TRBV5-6 TGTGCCAGCAGCTTGGCAGGGTCCAATGAGCAGTTCTTC CASSLAGSNEQFF
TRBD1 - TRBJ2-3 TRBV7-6 TGTGCCAGCAGCCGAAGCCCGGACAGGGTCGGTTCAGATACGCAGTATTTT CASSRSPDRVGSDTQYF
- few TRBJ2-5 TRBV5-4 TGTGCCAGCAGTCAGGAAGACCAAGAGACCCAGTACTTC CASSQEDQETQYF
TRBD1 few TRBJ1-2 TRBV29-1 TGCAGCGTTGTAGGACAGGGGGAGGCTGGCTACACCTTC CSVVGQGEAGYTF
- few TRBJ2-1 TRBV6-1 TGTGCCAGCAGTGAAGTTCCTGACTTAAGAGAGCAGTTCTTC CASSEVPDLREQFF
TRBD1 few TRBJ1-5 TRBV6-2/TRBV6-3 TGTGCCAGCAGTTACTCGGGACAGGGGGCGATTGAGCCCCAGCATTTT CASSYSGQGAIEPQHF
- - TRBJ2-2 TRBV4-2 TGTGCCAGCAGCCAAGCGGGGCAGAACACCGGGGAGCTGTTTTTT CASSQAGQNTGELFF
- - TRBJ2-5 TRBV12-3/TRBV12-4 TGTGCCAGCAGCGCATACAGGGAGACCCAGTACTTC CASSAYRETQYF
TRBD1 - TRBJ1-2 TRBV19 TGTGCCAGTAGTATGGGGACAGGGGCCGGCTACACCTTC CASSMGTGAGYTF
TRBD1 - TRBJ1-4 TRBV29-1 TGCAGCGTTGAATTACAGGGGGAAACTATTGAAAAACTGTTTTTT CSVELQGETIEKLFF
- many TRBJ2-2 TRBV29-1 TGCAGCGTTGAAGACTACACCGGGGAGCTGTTTTTT CSVEDYTGELFF
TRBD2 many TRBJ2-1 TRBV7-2 TGTGCCAGCAGCTTAGCGCCACTAGCGGGGGCCCCGGAGCAGTTCTTC CASSLAPLAGAPEQFF
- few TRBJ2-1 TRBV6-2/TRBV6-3 TGTGCCAGCAGTTACGACAGACCTAATGAGCAGTTCTTC CASSYDRPNEQFF
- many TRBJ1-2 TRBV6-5 TGTGCCAGCAGTTCCGTCCTCGAGACAGACTATGGCTACACCTTC CASSSVLETDYGYTF
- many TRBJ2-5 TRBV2 TGTGCCAGCAGTGAAGCCATCTCGCCGGAGACCCAGTACTTC CASSEAISPETQYF
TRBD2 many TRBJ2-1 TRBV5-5 TGTGCCAGCAGCGGGGGACTAGCGGGGGGATCCAGCTCCTACAATGAGCAGTTCTTC CASSGGLAGGSSSYNEQFF
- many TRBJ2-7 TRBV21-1 TGTGCCAGCAGGCGGGCAGTCTTCTACGAGCAGTACTTC CASRRAVFYEQYF
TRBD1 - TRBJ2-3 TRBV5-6 TGTGCCAGCAGCTTACCCCGGGACAGGGGGCGCACAGATACGCAGTATTTT CASSLPRDRGRTDTQYF
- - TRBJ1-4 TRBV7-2 TGTGCCAGCAGCTTAGGGACCCAGTCTAATGAAAAACTGTTTTTT CASSLGTQSNEKLFF
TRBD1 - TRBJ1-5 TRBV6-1 TGTGCCAGCAGTGAATGGACAGGCTACAATCAGCCCCAGCATTTT CASSEWTGYNQPQHF
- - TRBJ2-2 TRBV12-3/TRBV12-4 TGTGCCAGCCTAAGGCGGGCGGGGACGAACACCGGGGAGCTGTTTTTT CASLRRAGTNTGELFF